Listed below are T cell receptor beta chains from one sample, sequenced in a study of radiation and T cells in renal cell carcinoma. TCRdb's copy holds only in-frame clones and misses some; the assay was immunoSEQ multiplex PCR. The sample lists about 15,000 clones, around 65% seen once, with 27% in the top ten. Sequencing was performed on tumor tissue, taken from a patient whose treatment included radiotherapy and nephrectomy. The receptors here all came from a woman aged 70-85 years with renal cell carcinoma. Each CDR3 is given with its conserved first and last residue. Each record gives: J gene, D gene, clone size, V gene, CDR3 DNA, CDR3 protein. A D gene is named only where the DNA matches it firmly. Clone size is given for some rows only: seen once, a few or many times, or a class if the clone is expanded.

TRBJ2-5	TRBD2	few	TRBV19	TGTGCCAGCGGAGCGGGGATCTCAGGGGAGACCCAGTACTTC	CASGAGISGETQYF
TRBJ1-1	-	few	TRBV25-1	TGTGCCAGCAGTGAAAGTGGGGGACGGGAAGGTGAAGCTTTCTTT	CASSESGGREGEAFF
TRBJ2-5	TRBD2	once	TRBV10-2	TGCGCCAGCAGTGAGGCGACTAGCGGGAGTAAAGAGACCCAGTACTTC	CASSEATSGSKETQYF
TRBJ2-7	TRBD2	few	TRBV7-9	TGTGCCAGCAGCTACTCGGGGGGATACGAGCAGTACTTC	CASSYSGGYEQYF
TRBJ2-2	TRBD1	-	TRBV7-8	TGTGCCAGCAGCCGGGACAGATCGAACACCGGGGAGCTGTTTTTT	CASSRDRSNTGELFF
TRBJ2-3	TRBD2	-	TRBV4-2	TGTGCCAGCAGCCCACTAGCGGGGGGCCCCACAGATACGCAGTATTTT	CASSPLAGGPTDTQYF
TRBJ2-7	TRBD2	-	TRBV5-1	TGCGCCAGCAGCTTGGGACTAGCGGGTAGCTCCTACGAGCAGTACTTC	CASSLGLAGSSYEQYF
TRBJ1-4	-	once	TRBV5-1	TGCGCCAGCAGCTCCGGACAGTTAGATGAAAAACTGTTTTTT	CASSSGQLDEKLFF
TRBJ2-5	-	-	TRBV5-6	TGTGCCAGCAGCTTTAGGTACTCCTACCAAGAGACCCAGTACTTC	CASSFRYSYQETQYF
TRBJ2-7	TRBD1	-	TRBV5-1	TGCGCCAGCAGCTCCCAGGACAGGGTGAACGAGCAGTACTTC	CASSSQDRVNEQYF
TRBJ2-7	-	-	TRBV30	TGTGCCTGGGATACGGGATCCTACGAGCAGTACTTC	CAWDTGSYEQYF
TRBJ1-1	-	-	TRBV4-3	TGCGCCAGCAGACAACAGGGAGGCACTGAAGCTTTCTTT	CASRQQGGTEAFF
TRBJ1-5	-	-	TRBV27	TGTGCCAGCAGTTTCTCCGGGATGGGATTGGATCAGCCCCAGCATTTT	CASSFSGMGLDQPQHF
TRBJ2-2	-	-	TRBV9	TGTGCCAGCAGCGTAACGGGGCAGGGGAGGGAGCTGTTTTTT	CASSVTGQGRELFF
TRBJ2-5	-	-	TRBV6-5	TGTGCCAGCAGTTACGGTCCCGAGACCCAGTACTTC	CASSYGPETQYF
TRBJ1-2	-	-	TRBV6-6	TGTGCCAGCAGTAGGGCACCCTATGGCTACACCTTC	CASSRAPYGYTF
TRBJ2-3	-	-	TRBV6-5	TGTGCCAGCAGCGGTGGCACAGATACGCAGTATTTT	CASSGGTDTQYF
TRBJ1-6	TRBD1	-	TRBV6-1	TGTGCCAGCAGTGAATTGGGGACAGGGAATTCACCCCTCCACTTT	CASSELGTGNSPLHF
TRBJ1-4	-	-	TRBV19	TGTGCCAGTAGTCCGGGACCTCAAAAACTGTTTTTT	CASSPGPQKLFF
TRBJ2-1	-	-	TRBV7-3	TGTGCCAGCAGCACACATCCGGGGACTCCCCAGTTCTTC	CASSTHPGTPQFF
TRBJ2-3	-	-	TRBV7-3	TGTGCCAGCAGCTTAACGCCCCTAGCAAGGAGCACAGATACGCAGTATTTT	CASSLTPLARSTDTQYF
TRBJ2-1	TRBD2	-	TRBV27	TGTGCCAGCAGTTTATTCGGGACTAGCGGGGGTGTGAATGAGCAGTTCTTC	CASSLFGTSGGVNEQFF
TRBJ1-1	-	-	TRBV7-2	TGTGCCAGCAGCTTAGAACAGCTTAGTACTGAAGCTTTCTTT	CASSLEQLSTEAFF
TRBJ2-7	-	-	TRBV27	TGTGCCAGCAGTTTGGGCGGCCTCTACGAGCAGTACTTC	CASSLGGLYEQYF
TRBJ1-5	-	-	TRBV10-3	TGTGCCATCAGTGCGGGTATGGGGGCGACGGGCAATCAGCCCCAGCATTTT	CAISAGMGATGNQPQHF
TRBJ1-2	-	few	TRBV5-6	TGTGCCAGCAGCTCTACAGGAGCGACTAACTATGGCTACACCTTC	CASSSTGATNYGYTF
TRBJ1-2	-	-	TRBV6-5	TGTGCCAGCAGTTACTCGTACAACAGCAACTATGGCTACACCTTC	CASSYSYNSNYGYTF
TRBJ1-6	TRBD1	once	TRBV6-6	TGTGCCAGCAGTTACCCCAGGACAGGGGTAAATTCACCCCTCCACTTT	CASSYPRTGVNSPLHF
TRBJ2-5	-	medium-sized	TRBV7-9	TGTGCCAGCAGCTCGTACAGGGAGACCCAGTACTTC	CASSSYRETQYF
TRBJ1-4	TRBD1	-	TRBV14	TGTGCCAGCAGCCCCAGGGGGCGTTCAGGTGAAAAACTGTTTTTT	CASSPRGRSGEKLFF
TRBJ2-3	-	-	TRBV7-2	TGTGCCAGCAGCTTGGCGGGCCATGGGGATACGCAGTATTTT	CASSLAGHGDTQYF
TRBJ1-2	-	few	TRBV20-1	TGCAGTGCTCAAAACTACACCTTC	CSAQNYTF
TRBJ1-4	TRBD1	-	TRBV5-1	TGCGCCAGCAGCTACGGACAGGGGTTAGTGACTAATGAAAAACTGTTTTTT	CASSYGQGLVTNEKLFF
TRBJ2-3	TRBD2	-	TRBV30	TGTGCCTGGTCCATAGCGGGAGGGGGTACAGATACGCAGTATTTT	CAWSIAGGGTDTQYF
TRBJ2-5	-	-	TRBV5-6	TGTGCCAGCAGCCAACGACAGGTGTACCAAGAGACCCAGTACTTC	CASSQRQVYQETQYF
TRBJ1-5	-	-	TRBV2	TGTGCCAGCAGCCCCGACAACAGCAATCAGCCCCAGCATTTT	CASSPDNSNQPQHF
TRBJ2-1	-	-	TRBV1	TGCACCAGCAGCCAGGGCGGTCCTTGGGATGAGCAGTTCTTC	CTSSQGGPWDEQFF
TRBJ2-7	-	few	TRBV7-9	TGTGCCAGCGGTGGACTCTACGAGCAGTACTTC	CASGGLYEQYF
TRBJ1-1	TRBD1	-	TRBV5-1	TGCGCCAGCAGCGCGAAGACAGGGGCCCCTGAAGCTTTCTTT	CASSAKTGAPEAFF
TRBJ2-5	-	-	TRBV9	TGTGCCAGCAGCGCATCCGGGACCCCCACGCGAGCCCAGTACTTC	CASSASGTPTRAQYF
TRBJ2-3	TRBD1	-	TRBV13	TGTGCCAGCAGCGGACAGGGTCTCGGCACAGATACGCAGTATTTT	CASSGQGLGTDTQYF
TRBJ2-1	TRBD2	-	TRBV30	TGTGCCTGGAGTACGGGACTAGCGGCCTACAATGAGCAGTTCTTC	CAWSTGLAAYNEQFF
TRBJ2-1	-	-	TRBV7-6	TGTGCCAGCAGCTTAAACAGTTACAATGAGCAGTTCTTC	CASSLNSYNEQFF
TRBJ2-3	-	few	TRBV9	TGTGCCAGCAGCGTTACCCCTGGCACAGATACGCAGTATTTT	CASSVTPGTDTQYF
TRBJ2-3	-	-	TRBV9	TGTGCCAGCAGCGTAGTGGACAGCACAGATACGCAGTATTTT	CASSVVDSTDTQYF